This TCR beta chain was sequenced for a study of beta chain features in type 1 diabetes (dated by TCRdb to the late 2010s). Turning to the overall study: Patients and healthy donors did not differ in mean age, gender distribution, total cell number or subset yield. A total of some 100,000,000 sorted cells were examined across all samples, and a strong correlation was observed between cell number per subset and RNA yield. In the study, recently diagnosed type 1 diabetes patients and matched healthy donors were compared on the TCRB repertoires of their sorted circulating CD4+ T cell subsets. Regulatory and stem cell-like memory subsets were obtained from only 8 patients and roughly eight healthy donors, while naive and central memory subsets were obtained from all 28 donors.

With respect to this clone: Its antigen target is currently unknown. There are no base qualities to consult, and no much larger clone falls within one base.

General study outcomes and caveats: Type 1 diabetes patients showed a moderate but significant shortening of TCRB CDR3 length in all four CD4+ subsets. Naive, central memory and regulatory TCRB repertoires appeared to be more alike among patients than among healthy donors. HLA sub-analyses involved small numbers of individuals, so any influence of HLA type on TCRB rearrangement remained unresolved. PCR might favor shorter templates, but patient and control samples were amplified and corrected together, so any skew would affect both groups equally. Patients with type 1 diabetes made fewer insertions and deleted more nucleotides at VDJ recombination sites, implying thymic rearrangement abnormalities. Sequencing cDNA rather than genomic DNA could over-represent highly expressing activated cells, although activation and CD3 levels did not differ between groups.

The entire amount of isolated RNA was reverse transcribed using the High Capacity cDNA Reverse Transcription Kit, so the sequenced TCRB transcripts were expressed ones. Deep immunoSEQ sequencing was performed on naive, central memory and regulatory T cell samples, with an average of roughly 3.3 million total reads per sample. Sorted cells were lysed in RLT buffer, and RNA was extracted using DNase-treated RNeasy Micro or Mini kits according to cell number. Each cell subset was processed separately to prevent cross-contamination, with patient and healthy donor samples processed together. Using the immunoSEQ multiplex PCR, TCRB sequences were amplified from cDNA into 87-bp fragments spanning the CDR3 region. Sequencing of the amplicons was performed on the Illumina HiSeq platform. The source study handled its data this way. PCR bias was corrected computationally using synthetic template baselines, and reads within Hamming distance 2 were collapsed, with unmergeable singletons discarded. By aligning reads against IMGT, V, D and J genes, CDR3 length, and insertions or deletions at six rearrangement sites were assigned. Within each subset, clonotype counts were normalized to sorted cell number, and only after that were true diversity and Gini coefficients computed with the tcR R package. Repertoire sharing was quantified using the overlap coefficient calculated on TCRB nucleotide sequences. Out-of-frame TCRB sequences from naive cells were analyzed to stand in for the pre-selection repertoire. The table was pulled from immuneACCESS by TCRdb, which kept in-frame rearrangements only. Such tables lose some clones; where checked, under half of the loss comes from unresolved V genes, and the rest has no known cause. That table furnishes V, J and clone size, whereas the DNA furnished D and trimming. This sample has 900,000 or so clones in its table, and around a sixth of those were observed once. 0.02% to 0.03% of the sample is held by the ten biggest clonotypes.

From each donor, a single peripheral blood sample of about 120 mL on average was drawn into heparinised tubes. A BD FACSAria II and a panel including CD45RO, CCR7, CD25, CD127, CD95 and CD27 were used to sort naive, central memory, regulatory and stem cell-like memory CD4+ T cells. Purity was above 95% for every sorted population. PBMCs were separated immediately by Lymphoprep density gradient centrifugation and were stained directly, without being cultured. To minimize batch effects, samples were stained and sorted in pairs, one healthy donor with one patient per experiment. The germline V gene encodes CDR1 MNHEY and CDR2 SMNVEV (reference sequence). The CDR3 contains 20 residues, cysteine and phenylalanine counted. Just the 60-base CDR3 DNA is kept, in frame starting at base 1. Trimming accounts for 1 base at V and 5 bases at J, while the number of junction bases matched to no gene is 16.

This TCR was recovered from a woman in her late teens or twenties in good health. The chain was built from TRBV27 and TRBJ2-1, with 11 central nucleotides matching TRBD2. Sequences were obtained from naive CD4+ T cells from blood. The cell subset or site label, read with the paper, signifies: true naive CD4+ T cells. The sequence in DNA is TGTGCCAGCAGTTTATTCGGGTGGGGTGTCGGGACTAGCGGAAACAATGAGCAGTTCTTC. Translated, it reads CASSLFGWGVGTSGNNEQFF.